A single sample is the source of the 11 T cell receptor beta chains below, sequenced in a study of control samples from healthy donors and cancer patients. Some clones are missing from TCRdb's copy, which holds only in-frame ones; the method was immunoSEQ multiplex PCR. Here the sample spans about 85,000 clones, about 88% being singletons. Sequences were obtained from blood. These receptors originate from a woman aged 55-69 years in good health.

The chain employs TRBV21-1 and TRBJ1-2; no DNA check was done on the table's D call, TRBD1. TRBV21-1 is termed a pseudogene. The CDR3 consists of 15 residues. The CDR3 is CASSTSDRVENGYTF. Here the CDR3 DNA reads TGTGCCAGCAGCACCTCCGACAGGGTGGAGAATGGCTACACCTTC.

The J gene is TRBJ1-6, the V gene TRBV27, with D tentatively TRBD1 (5 bases). V gave up 6 bases and J gave up 8 bases, with 17 bases separating them. This CDR3 is built from 15 residues. Germline-derived CDR1 and CDR2 are MNHEY and SMNVEV (reference sequence). DNA of the CDR3: TGTGCCAGCAGGCTCCAGGGTTTTGGGGATTCACCCCTCCACTTT. This encodes CASRLQGFGDSPLHF.

This clone was observed a single time. This chain links TRBV3-1 (or the pseudogene TRBV3-2) with TRBJ1-2; 7 positions agree with TRBD1. Germline assignment: CDR1 LGHDT and CDR2 YNNKEL (reference sequence). The CDR3 spans 14 residues. Trimming took 4 bases from V and 4 from J; bases not matched to a gene: 6. CDR3 amino acids: CASSREGAGYGYTF. CDR3 DNA sequence: TGTGCCAGCAGCCGAGAGGGGGCCGGCTATGGCTACACCTTC.

The gene calls are TRBV7-6 and TRBJ1-2; a possible D gene is TRBD1 (5 bases). Trimming removed 1 base at V and 4 bases at J, with 13 bases between. CDR1 and CDR2 from the germline V gene are SGHVS and FNYEAQ. The CDR3 runs 15 residues. This CDR3 is CASSLVGTGLYGYTF. CDR3 bases: TGTGCCAGCAGCTTAGTAGGAACAGGCCTCTATGGCTACACCTTC.

The chain employs TRBV5-4 and TRBJ2-7; the D gene could be TRBD1 or TRBD2 (5 bases each). The germline V gene has CDR1 SGHNT and CDR2 YYREEE (reference sequence). V shed 7 bases and J shed 4 bases, with 15 bases lying between them. The CDR3 length is 13 residues. Here the CDR3 reads CASQWDRGYEQYF. CDR3 DNA: TGTGCCAGCCAGTGGGACCGTGGGTACGAGCAGTACTTC.

The V call is TRBV2, the J call TRBJ1-2, with TRBD1 matching over 11 bases. Trimming cost V 10 bases and J 6 bases; bases outside gene matches: 4. This CDR3 region has 12 residues. Germline V gene data show CDR1 as SNHLY and CDR2 as FYNNEI. CDR3 region: CAKRTGGDGYTF. CDR3 nucleotide sequence: TGTGCCAAAAGGACAGGGGGCGATGGCTACACCTTC.

V gene TRBV20-1 combines with J gene TRBJ2-4; possible D gene TRBD1, 5 bases. Trimming took off 3 bases at V and 1 base at J, with 16 bases between the two ends. The CDR3 is made up of 16 amino acids. The germline CDR1 and CDR2 sequences are DFQATT and SNEGSKA (reference sequence). CDR3 sequence: CSASFLQGWAKNIQYF. CDR3 sequence (DNA): TGCAGTGCTAGTTTTCTCCAGGGCTGGGCCAAAAACATTCAGTACTTC.

Points on this clone: Sequence at one end of the junction differs from germline and may be a read error. This chain links TRBV24-1 with TRBJ2-3; D is unclear. Germline V lookup: CDR1 KGHDR, CDR2 SFDVKD. The CDR3 runs 13 residues. The CDR3 reads CATRETSTDTQYF. The CDR3 region has the DNA TGTGCCACCCGTGAGACTAGCACAGATACGCAGTATTTT.

J is TRBJ1-2 and V is TRBV19; 7 positions match TRBD1. CDR3 length: 16 amino acids. Germline trimming cut 5 bases from V and 4 bases from J; bases unmatched to any gene: 13. Germline V lookup: CDR1 LNHDA, CDR2 SQIVND (reference sequence). The CDR3 region is CASSPGAGGRLYGYTF. As DNA, the CDR3 is TGTGCCAGTAGTCCCGGGGCAGGGGGTCGTCTCTATGGCTACACCTTC.

The chain carries TRBV28 and TRBJ1-3; 7 bases line up with TRBD1. J lost 8 bases, V lost 5 bases, and 6 bases had no gene match. The V gene's germline CDR1 is MDHEN and CDR2 SYDVKM. The CDR3 totals 13 residues. CDR3 in DNA: TGTGCCAGCAGTCAGGGGGTTCCGGACACCATATATTTT. This encodes CASSQGVPDTIYF. The full variable domain, in which reference TRBV28 and TRBJ1-3 provide the parts outside the CDR3, is DVKVTQSSRYLVKRTGEKVFLECVQDMDHENMFWYRQDPGLGLRLIYFSYDVKMKEKGDIPEGYSVSREKKERFSLILESASTNQTSMYLCASSQGVPDTIYFGEGSWLTVV.

The rearrangement links TRBV3-1 (or the pseudogene TRBV3-2) to TRBJ2-2; D may be TRBD1 or TRBD2 (5 bases each). With 4 bases removed from V and 0 bases from J, the gap between germline ends came to 15 bases. Per the germline V gene, CDR1 is LGHDT and CDR2 is YNNKEL (reference sequence). CDR3 length equals 17 residues. For the CDR3, the DNA is TGTGCCAGCAGCCTCAGGTGGGGACCATCGAACACCGGGGAGCTGTTTTTT. Its protein product is CASSLRWGPSNTGELFF.